Shown below are 5 T cell receptor beta chains from a single sample sequenced in a study of monozygotic twins with inflammatory bowel disease. From the 5' RACE reads, TCRdb lists one entry per CDR3 protein and no DNA. This table lists 300,000 to 400,000 distinct CDR3 sequences. Material for sequencing was blood. The receptors here all came from a human donor with ulcerative colitis or Crohn's disease, or a healthy co-twin of an affected twin (not recorded which).

The genes are TRBV20-1 and TRBJ2-4; TCRdb lists TRBD1, though no DNA is available to test this call. The CDR3 runs to 14 residues. Germline values: CDR1 DFQATT, CDR2 SNEGSKA (reference sequence). The CDR3 protein is CSASEAPPGYIQYF.

This chain links TRBV28 with TRBJ1-4; TCRdb's assignment of TRBD1 cannot be checked, as there is no DNA. Germline V gives CDR1 MDHEN, CDR2 SYDVKM. This CDR3 region has 15 residues. The CDR3 loop reads CASSPWTGPNEKLFF.

The chain recombines TRBV4-3 with TRBJ2-1; the D call of TRBD2 rests on TCRdb alone, since no DNA is present to check it. This CDR3 region has 16 residues. Germline V gives CDR1 LGHNA, CDR2 YSLEER. CDR3 sequence: CASSQDQAGGWGEQFF.

The chain links TRBV5-1 to TRBJ2-3; the TCRdb D gene call, TRBD2, has no DNA to confirm it. The germline V gene has CDR1 SGHRS and CDR2 YFSETQ. The CDR3 runs 16 residues. CDR3 sequence: CASSLAVARRRDTQYF.

The V and J genes are TRBV30 and TRBJ1-4; TCRdb's D gene call, TRBD1, goes unchecked for lack of DNA. Germline values: CDR1 GTSNPN, CDR2 SVGIG (reference sequence). The CDR3 consists of 15 residues. CDR3 residues: CAWNPGSATNEKLFF.